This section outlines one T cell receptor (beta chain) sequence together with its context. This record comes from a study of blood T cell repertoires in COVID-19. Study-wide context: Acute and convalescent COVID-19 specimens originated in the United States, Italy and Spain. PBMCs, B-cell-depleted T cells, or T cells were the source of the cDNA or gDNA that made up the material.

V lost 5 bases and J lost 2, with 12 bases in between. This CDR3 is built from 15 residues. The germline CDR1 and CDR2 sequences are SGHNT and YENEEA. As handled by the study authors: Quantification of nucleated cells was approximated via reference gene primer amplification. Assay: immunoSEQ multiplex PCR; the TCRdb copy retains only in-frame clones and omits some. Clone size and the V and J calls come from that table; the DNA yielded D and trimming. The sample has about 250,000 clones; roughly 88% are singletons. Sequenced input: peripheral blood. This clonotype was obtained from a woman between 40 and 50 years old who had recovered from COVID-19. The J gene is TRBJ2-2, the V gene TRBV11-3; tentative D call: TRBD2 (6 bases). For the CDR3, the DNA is TGTGCCAGCAGCCTACCGGGACTCAACACCGGGGAGCTGTTTTTT. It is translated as CASSLPGLNTGELFF.